These 10 T cell receptor beta chains came from one sample sequenced in a study of OX40 agonist ivuxolimab in advanced cancers. Produced via immunoSEQ multiplex PCR; TCRdb's table is partial and in-frame only. The sample lists about 51,000 clones, more than 70% occurring once. The source material was CD4+ or CD8+ T cells sorted from blood, sampled in a trial of the OX40 agonist ivuxolimab. The receptors shown here come from an adult with an advanced solid tumor such as melanoma, head and neck, liver or kidney cancer.

CDR3 region: CASSLDRVDYGYTF. CDR3 DNA sequence: TGTGCCAGCTCACTGGACAGGGTAGATTATGGCTACACCTTC. The rearrangement links TRBV18 to TRBJ1-2; TRBD1 matches 8 bases. Unmatched junction bases numbered 6, after V lost 4 bases and J lost 5 bases. The CDR3 is 14 residues long. CDR1 and CDR2 from the germline V gene are KGHSH and LQKENI.

This clone was seen more than once but under ten times. V and J are TRBV7-9 and TRBJ2-7; D not resolved. The CDR3 has 12 residues. V lost 8 bases, J lost 3 bases, and 11 bases lay in between. Germline CDR1 reads SEHNR; CDR2 reads FQNEAQ (reference sequence). CDR3 in amino acids: CASGLTNYEQYF. The CDR3 nucleotides read TGTGCCAGCGGGTTGACCAACTACGAGCAGTACTTC.

V usage is TRBV19 and J usage is TRBJ1-1; 9 nucleotides align to TRBD1. The CDR3 consists of 18 residues. Germline V CDR1 and CDR2: LNHDA, SQIVND (reference sequence). The trim removed 8 bases at V and 8 bases at J, leaving 24 bases unmatched. This chain's CDR3 is CASGPAEGKNRGRAEAFF. The CDR3 bases are TGTGCCAGTGGACCTGCCGAAGGGAAGAACAGGGGGCGAGCGGAAGCTTTCTTT.

The chain employs TRBV5-1 and TRBJ1-6, with 7 bases lining up with TRBD1. With V trimmed by 0 bases and J by 2 bases, 2 bases remained unmatched. This CDR3 is 16 amino acids long. The germline CDR1 and CDR2 sequences are SGHRS and YFSETQ. Here the CDR3 DNA reads TGCGCCAGCAGCTTGGGACAGGGCGCCTATAATTCACCCCTCCACTTT. Its translation is CASSLGQGAYNSPLHF.

The V gene is TRBV5-6, the J gene TRBJ2-7, with 12 bases that match TRBD2. This CDR3 has 15 residues. Germline V gene lookup returns CDR1 SGHDT and CDR2 YYEEEE. J lost 7 bases, V lost 4 bases, and 9 bases had no gene match. In DNA form, the CDR3 reads TGTGCCAGCAGCAGGAGGACTAGCGGGATGTGGGAGCAGTACTTC. Translation gives CASSRRTSGMWEQYF.

The genes are TRBV2 and TRBJ2-7, with a possible D match to TRBD1 (6 bases). The CDR3 runs to 13 residues. The V end lost 6 bases, the J end lost 3 bases, and 12 bases lay between the germline ends. Germline assignment: CDR1 SNHLY and CDR2 FYNNEI. The CDR3 coding sequence is TGTGCCAGCAGACGACAGGACATCTACGAGCAGTACTTC. Its protein product is CASRRQDIYEQYF.

The chain couples TRBV2 to TRBJ2-5, with 9 bases identical to TRBD1. V lost 3 bases and J lost 3; bases outside the gene matches: 8. This CDR3 has 16 residues. CDR1 and CDR2 from the germline V gene are SNHLY and FYNNEI. The CDR3 DNA reads as TGTGCCAGCAGTGAGGACAGGGGTCTTGGGAAAGAGACCCAGTACTTC. It encodes CASSEDRGLGKETQYF.

This chain connects TRBV7-6 to TRBJ2-1; 7 bases align to TRBD1. This CDR3 is 16 amino acids long. Germline assignment: CDR1 SGHVS and CDR2 FNYEAQ. J gave up 2 bases and V 4 bases, and 8 bases lay outside the gene matches. The DNA of the CDR3 is TGTGCCAGCAGCTCGACAGGGACCCTCGCCTACAATGAGCAGTTCTTC. Protein: CASSSTGTLAYNEQFF.

The CDR3 DNA sequence: TGTGCCTGGAGCTCAAGACAAGAGACCCAGTACTTC. Translating gives CAWSSRQETQYF. This chain uses TRBV30 with TRBJ2-5; the D is unclear. Per germline, CDR1 GTSNPN and CDR2 SVGIG (reference sequence). CDR3 size: 12 residues. Trimming pared 3 bases from V and 2 bases from J, leaving 7 bases between.

This clone has only a few counts. This chain uses TRBV6-1 with TRBJ1-6; D gene ambiguous. The CDR3 length is 14 residues. Trimming shortened V by 1 base and J by 7 bases, and 8 bases separated the two germline ends. Germline-derived CDR1 and CDR2 are MNHNS and SASEGT. The CDR3 region is CASSEETRNSPLHF. The CDR3 coding sequence is TGTGCCAGCAGTGAAGAGACTCGAAATTCACCCCTCCACTTT.